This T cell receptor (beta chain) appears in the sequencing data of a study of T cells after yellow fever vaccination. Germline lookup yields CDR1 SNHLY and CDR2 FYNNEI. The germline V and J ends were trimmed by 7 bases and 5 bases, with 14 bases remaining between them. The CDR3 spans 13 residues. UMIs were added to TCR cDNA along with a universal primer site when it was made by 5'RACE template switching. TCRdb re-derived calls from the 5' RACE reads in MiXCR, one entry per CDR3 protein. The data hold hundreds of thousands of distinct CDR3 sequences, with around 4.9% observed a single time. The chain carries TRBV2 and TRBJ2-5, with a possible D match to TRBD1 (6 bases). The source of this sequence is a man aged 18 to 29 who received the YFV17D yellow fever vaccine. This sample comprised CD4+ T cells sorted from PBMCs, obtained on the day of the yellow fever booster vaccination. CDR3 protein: CASNRERGETQYF. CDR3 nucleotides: TGTGCCAGCAACAGGGAGAGGGGGGAGACCCAGTACTTC.